This T cell receptor beta chain comes out of a study of T cells after yellow fever vaccination. TCRdb reprocessed the 5' RACE reads via MiXCR and lists one record per CDR3 protein. The sample has 450,000 to 550,000 distinct CDR3 sequences; 20% to 25% are singletons. Germline CDR1 and CDR2: SEHNR and FQNEAQ (reference sequence). The CDR3 has 14 residues. V dropped 5 bases and J dropped 3 bases, with 11 bases sitting between them. The source material was PBMCs, sampled roughly 20 days after the first yellow fever vaccination. This chain uses TRBV7-9 with TRBJ1-5; D perhaps matches TRBD1 (5 bases). The receptor was derived from a man younger than 35 who received the YFV17D yellow fever vaccine. The CDR3 sequence is CASSGGGYNQPQHF. The DNA for the CDR3 is TGTGCCAGCAGCGGTGGGGGGTACAATCAGCCCCAGCATTTT.